These 23 T cell receptor beta chains were all obtained from the same sample, sequenced in a study of immune evolution from preneoplasia to lung adenocarcinoma. Assay used: immunoSEQ multiplex PCR; TCRdb lists only in-frame clones, some missing. The sample gives about 11,000 clones, more than 70% of which show up once; 25% to 30% is in the top ten. Sequencing was carried out using FFPE normal lung tissue adjacent to the tumor. The receptors come from a person between 55 and 69 years old with lung adenocarcinoma. Some clones in this sample may be carry-over from other donors' samples.

This sequence joins TRBV5-1 and TRBJ1-1; TRBD1 matches at 7 bases. Germline V lookup: CDR1 SGHRS, CDR2 YFSETQ. After removal of 1 base from V and 3 bases from J, the junction contained 9 bases not matched to a gene. The CDR3 covers 16 residues. The CDR3 loop reads CASSLLSGQMYTEAFF. As DNA, the CDR3 is TGCGCCAGCAGCTTGTTATCGGGACAGATGTACACTGAAGCTTTCTTT.

This clone was counted only a few times. The rearrangement links TRBV7-2 to TRBJ2-3; 9 bases are a match to TRBD2. Germline CDR1 SGHTA, CDR2 FQGNSA. The CDR3 consists of 17 residues. With V trimmed by 4 bases and J by 3 bases, 11 bases remained unmatched. The CDR3 loop is CASSSWAGGPGTDTQYF. CDR3 coding DNA: TGTGCCAGCAGCTCTTGGGCGGGAGGGCCTGGTACAGATACGCAGTATTTT. Complete variable domain (other parts from reference TRBV7-2 and TRBJ2-3): GAGVSQSPSNKVTEKGKDVELRCDPISGHTALYWYRQSLGQGLEFLIYFQGNSAPDKSGLPSDRFSAERTGGSVSTLTIQRTQQEDSAVYLCASSSWAGGPGTDTQYFGPGTRLTVL.

Within the sample, this clone is large. This sequence joins TRBV5-6 and TRBJ2-1; 7 bases map to TRBD1. The V gene's germline CDR1 is SGHDT and CDR2 YYEEEE. The length of the CDR3 is 12 residues. The V and J ends lost 0 bases and 14 bases, in that order; junction bases with no gene match: 5. CDR3 sequence (DNA): TGTGCCAGCAGCTTGGGGGACAGTCCTGAGTTCTTC. Translating it yields CASSLGDSPEFF.

V usage is TRBV5-8 and J usage is TRBJ2-5; 10 bases are a match to TRBD2. The CDR3 has 16 residues. Trimming at V came to 4 bases and at J to 5 bases, leaving 11 bases not matched to a gene. Germline CDR1 SGHTS, CDR2 YDEGEE. Here the CDR3 DNA reads TGTGCCAGCAGCCCATGGGGGACTAGCGAGGCGGAGACCCAGTACTTC. The encoded protein is CASSPWGTSEAETQYF.

The genes are TRBV5-5 and TRBJ2-7, with D perhaps given as TRBD1 or TRBD2 (5 bases each). Germline CDR1 SGHKS, CDR2 YYEKEE (reference sequence). The V and J ends lost 0 bases and 5 bases respectively, with 12 bases between them. This CDR3 is 14 amino acids long. The CDR3 DNA reads as TGTGCCAGCAGCTTGGTGGGGGTTTCTGACGAGCAGTACTTC. Translation: CASSLVGVSDEQYF.

The chain joins TRBV14 to TRBJ2-2, with unresolved D. CDR1 is SGHDN, CDR2 FVKESK, per germline. The CDR3 sequence is 14 residues long. Trimming removed 4 bases at V and 6 bases at J, with 12 bases between. CDR3 nucleotide sequence: TGTGCCAGCAGCCCGACACTCCAGGCCGGGGAGCTGTTTTTT. This codes for CASSPTLQAGELFF.

The chain combines TRBV11-2 with TRBJ2-5; no clear D gene. Trimming pared 5 bases from V and 4 bases from J, leaving 8 bases between. Germline values: CDR1 SGHAT, CDR2 FQNNGV. The CDR3 spans 12 residues. This chain's CDR3 is CASSGVGETQYF. The CDR3 DNA sequence: TGTGCCAGCAGCGGGGTGGGAGAGACCCAGTACTTC.

This clone has just a few counts. V usage is TRBV4-2 and J usage is TRBJ2-1; 7 nucleotides agree with TRBD1. Germline-derived CDR1 and CDR2 are LGHNA and YNFKEQ. V was pared by 1 base and J by 3 bases, with 0 bases of the junction left unmatched. The CDR3 consists of 14 residues. DNA of the CDR3: TGTGCCAGCAGCCAAGGACAGGGCTACAATGAGCAGTTCTTC. Protein product: CASSQGQGYNEQFF.

Here the CDR3 reads CASSVGGGDTLSDEQFF. In DNA form, the CDR3 reads TGTGCCAGCAGCGTAGGGGGAGGGGACACCCTCTCAGATGAGCAGTTCTTC. This chain uses TRBV9 with TRBJ2-1, with TRBD2 as a possible D gene (7 bases). CDR3 length equals 17 residues. The ends were cut back, 0 bases at V and 8 bases at J, with 21 bases in the middle. Germline loops: CDR1 SGDLS, CDR2 YYNGEE.

This clone has only a few counts. The chain recombines TRBV6-1 with TRBJ1-5; D perhaps matches TRBD1 (6 bases). V was pared by 0 bases and J by 6 bases, with 15 bases between. This CDR3 is 16 amino acids long. Germline values: CDR1 MNHNS, CDR2 SASEGT. CDR3 residues: CASSEAAGVSSQPQHF. The DNA for the CDR3 is TGTGCCAGCAGTGAAGCGGCAGGGGTGTCTAGTCAGCCCCAGCATTTT.

This clone has only one observation. The V and J genes are TRBV4-1 and TRBJ2-5, with D possibly matching TRBD2 (7 bases). Per germline, CDR1 MGHRA and CDR2 YSYEKL. The CDR3 extends over 14 amino acids. Deletions cut 3 bases from V and 10 bases from J, with 18 bases between. The CDR3 loop is CASSQRDTGGIQYF. DNA of the CDR3: TGCGCCAGCAGCCAGCGGGACACGGGGGGTATCCAGTACTTC.

The V and J genes are TRBV6-5 and TRBJ1-2; TRBD1 matches at 8 bases. Germline lookup yields CDR1 MNHEY and CDR2 SVGAGI. Losses at the gene ends were 5 bases for V and 0 bases for J; bases not matched to a gene: 5. This CDR3 region has 15 residues. CDR3 in amino acids: CASSIRDRPNYGYTF. The CDR3 DNA sequence: TGTGCCAGCAGTATCCGGGACAGGCCTAACTATGGCTACACCTTC.

This clone showed up just once. The chain uses TRBV12-5 and TRBJ2-1; D remains ambiguous. Germline CDR1 is LGHNT and CDR2 is FRNRAP. Trimming stripped 1 base from V and 8 bases from J, with 3 bases between. This CDR3 region has 11 residues. The CDR3, as DNA: TGTGCTAGTGGTTTGGGGTATGAGCAGTTCTTC. Its protein is CASGLGYEQFF.

This clone was picked up one time. The V and J genes are TRBV19 and TRBJ2-1; D remains unclear. CDR1 is LNHDA, CDR2 SQIVND, per germline (reference sequence). The length of the CDR3 is 14 residues. Trimming removed 5 bases from V and 4 bases from J, with 12 bases in between. The CDR3 loop is CASSLWTRYNEQFF. CDR3 coding DNA: TGTGCCAGTAGTCTGTGGACGCGGTACAATGAGCAGTTCTTC.

The V and J genes are TRBV11-2 and TRBJ1-1; the D is unclear. This CDR3 has 12 amino acids. The V end was cut by 8 bases, the J end by 0 bases, with 7 bases between. Germline V CDR1 and CDR2: SGHAT, FQNNGV. The CDR3 sequence is CASGVVNTEAFF. CDR3 DNA: TGTGCCAGCGGGGTGGTGAACACTGAAGCTTTCTTT. Full variable domain (outside the CDR3, taken from reference TRBV11-2 and TRBJ1-1): EAGVAQSPRYKIIEKRQSVAFWCNPISGHATLYWYQQILGQGPKLLIQFQNNGVVDDSQLPKDRFSAERLKGVDSTLKIQPAKLEDSAVYLCASGVVNTEAFFGQGTRLTVV.

The gene calls are TRBV9 and TRBJ2-5; possibly TRBD2 for D (6 bases). This CDR3 is 14 amino acids long. Per the germline V gene, CDR1 is SGDLS and CDR2 is YYNGEE. V was pared by 4 bases and J by 2 bases, with 12 bases between. Written as DNA, the CDR3 is TGTGCCAGCAGCCTCCGGGACTTTCAAGAGACCCAGTACTTC. The encoded protein is CASSLRDFQETQYF.

The chain employs TRBV7-9 and TRBJ2-1, with D perhaps TRBD2 (6 bases). The CDR3 covers 17 residues. Trimming took off 5 bases at V and 3 bases at J, with 20 bases between the two ends. Looked up from germline, CDR1 is SEHNR and CDR2 is FQNEAQ (reference sequence). This CDR3 is CASSPLPKRVGYNEQFF. As DNA, the CDR3 is TGTGCCAGCAGCCCCCTTCCCAAGCGGGTGGGCTACAATGAGCAGTTCTTC.

The chain carries TRBV2 and TRBJ2-1; D may be TRBD1 (5 bases). The V end lost 8 bases, the J end lost 9 bases, and 11 bases lay between the germline ends. The germline gives CDR1 SNHLY, CDR2 FYNNEI. The CDR3 is 11 amino acids. The chain's CDR3 is CASQGPVEQFF. CDR3 nucleotide sequence: TGTGCCAGCCAGGGCCCAGTTGAGCAGTTCTTC.

The rearrangement joins TRBV2 to TRBJ1-1, with D unclear. Trimming stripped 8 bases from V and 0 bases from J, with 10 bases between. Germline V lookup: CDR1 SNHLY, CDR2 FYNNEI. The CDR3 runs to 13 residues. This chain's CDR3 is CASLVEVNTEAFF. DNA of the CDR3: TGTGCCAGCCTAGTGGAGGTGAACACTGAAGCTTTCTTT.

By share, this clone counts as medium-sized (0.01 to 0.1%). The rearrangement links TRBV5-5 to TRBJ1-5, with 8 bases identical to TRBD1. The germline CDR1 and CDR2 sequences are SGHKS and YYEKEE (reference sequence). The V segment lost 4 bases and the J segment 9 bases; nucleotides outside the gene matches: 9. The length of the CDR3 is 14 residues. The CDR3 coding sequence is TGTGCCAGCAGCCCGGGACAGGCATTTACGCCCCAGCATTTT. Its protein is CASSPGQAFTPQHF.

The chain employs TRBV5-4 and TRBJ1-4; D is unclear. The CDR3 is 12 amino acids. Germline V gives CDR1 SGHNT, CDR2 YYREEE (reference sequence). Between the trimmed V and J ends, which lost 0 bases and 5 bases, there was a span of 2 bases. DNA of the CDR3: TGTGCCAGCAGCTTGGGGAATGAAAAACTGTTTTTT. It specifies CASSLGNEKLFF.

This clone was seen more than once but under ten times. This rearrangement joins TRBV5-6 to TRBJ2-2; TRBD1 might be the D (6 bases). Germline V lookup: CDR1 SGHDT, CDR2 YYEEEE. V was trimmed by 3 bases and J by 1 base, leaving 13 bases between them. This CDR3 is 16 amino acids long. The CDR3 is CASSSPGTRNTGELFF. CDR3 in DNA: TGTGCCAGCAGCTCCCCCGGGACAAGGAACACCGGGGAGCTGTTTTTT.

This sequence joins TRBV23-1 and TRBJ2-7; tentative D call: TRBD2 (6 bases). TRBV23-1 is an open reading frame whose function is uncertain. The CDR3 totals 11 residues. Trimming removed 10 bases at V and 5 bases at J, with 12 bases between. Written as DNA, the CDR3 is TGCGCCAAACGACCGGGGGACGAGCAGTACTTC. Translating it yields CAKRPGDEQYF.